Listed here are 13 T cell receptor beta chains from one sample, sequenced in a study of CD8 T cells in ankylosing spondylitis. Via MiXCR, TCRdb re-called the 5' RACE reads, giving one row per CDR3 protein. Of around 280,000 distinct CDR3 sequences listed, approximately 20% were seen once; the top ten hold around 7.8%. Sequenced input: blood, either unsorted or a sorted T cell fraction (not recorded which). The receptors shown here come from a male donor with ankylosing spondylitis or in good health (not recorded which).

The chain couples TRBV10-3 to TRBJ2-7; 12 nucleotides agree with TRBD2. V dropped 3 bases and J dropped 6; count of bases not matched to a gene: 12. The CDR3 has 17 residues. Germline CDR1 ENHRY, CDR2 SYGVKD. CDR3 amino acids: CAISDPGLAGSTSEQYV. The CDR3 DNA follows: TGTGCCATCAGTGATCCAGGACTAGCGGGAAGCACTTCCGAGCAGTACGTC.

The rearrangement uses TRBV5-1 and TRBJ1-6; 8 nucleotides agree with TRBD1. The CDR3 is made up of 15 amino acids. Looked up from germline, CDR1 is SGHRS and CDR2 is YFSETQ. V lost 5 bases, J lost 8 bases, and 9 bases stayed unmatched. CDR3 sequence: CASRDGTGWDSPLHF. CDR3 coding DNA: TGCGCCAGCAGGGACGGGACAGGCTGGGATTCACCCCTCCACTTT.

This clonotype has ten or more counts. The genes are TRBV10-2 and TRBJ2-1; 7 bases map to TRBD2. The trim removed 5 bases at V and 6 bases at J, leaving 13 bases unmatched. CDR3 length equals 16 residues. Per germline, CDR1 WSHSY and CDR2 SAAADI. The CDR3 bases are TGCGCCAGCAGTCGGTTGTTGCGGGAGTTTGTCAATGAGCAGTTCTTC. Translated, it gives CASSRLLREFVNEQFF.

This chain connects TRBV5-1 to TRBJ2-3; 9 bases align to TRBD2. The CDR3 contains 16 residues. Germline V gives CDR1 SGHRS, CDR2 YFSETQ. V was pared by 4 bases and J by 4 bases, with 10 bases of the junction left unmatched. The CDR3 DNA reads TGCGCCAGCAGCGTCAGCGGGGGGTCCCTCCCAGATACGCAGTATTTT. Its protein product is CASSVSGGSLPDTQYF.

This chain's CDR3 is CASSLPGGRTTGELFF. CDR3 sequence (DNA): TGTGCCAGCAGCCTCCCAGGGGGCCGAACCACCGGGGAGCTGTTTTTT. The J gene is TRBJ2-2, the V gene TRBV3-1, with 8 positions matching TRBD1. V lost 4 bases to trimming and J lost 4 bases; unmatched junction nucleotides: 8. CDR1 and CDR2 from the germline V gene are LGHDT and YNNKEL (reference sequence). The CDR3 has 16 amino acids.

The chain couples TRBV20-1 to TRBJ1-2; D call uncertain. The V gene's germline CDR1 is DFQATT and CDR2 SNEGSKA (reference sequence). There are 12 residues in the CDR3. The V end lost 0 bases, the J end lost 12 bases, and 14 bases lay between the germline ends. The CDR3 loop reads CSARDPSLRDTF. Written as DNA, the CDR3 is TGCAGTGCTAGAGATCCGTCATTAAGGGACACCTTC.

This clonotype came up many times. CDR3 sequence: CASRTSGTDTQYF. CDR3 coding DNA: TGTGCCAGCAGGACTAGCGGGACAGATACGCAGTATTTT. This chain connects TRBV12-3 or TRBV12-4 to TRBJ2-3; 10 bases align to TRBD2. The V and J ends lost 6 bases and 3 bases, in that order; junction bases with no gene match: 0. This CDR3 contains 13 residues.

This rearrangement joins TRBV20-1 to TRBJ2-3, with no clear D. V was shortened by 7 bases and J by 4 bases, with 15 bases between the two germline ends. Germline values: CDR1 DFQATT, CDR2 SNEGSKA (reference sequence). This CDR3 region has 13 residues. The CDR3 nucleotides read TGCAGTGTTACCCGTAGGGCCCCAGATACGCAGTATTTT. Translating it yields CSVTRRAPDTQYF.

This clonotype was detected only a few times. The chain employs TRBV29-1 and TRBJ1-2; a weak D match, TRBD1 (6 bases). The CDR3 extends over 13 amino acids. Trimming removed 0 bases from V and 7 bases from J, with 12 bases in between. Germline V gene lookup returns CDR1 SQVTM and CDR2 ANQGSEA. CDR3 protein: CSVEDGRGAGYTF. As DNA, the CDR3 is TGCAGCGTTGAAGATGGTAGGGGGGCTGGCTACACCTTC.

The gene calls are TRBV10-3 and TRBJ2-7; 7 nucleotides agree with TRBD1. Germline CDR1 reads ENHRY; CDR2 reads SYGVKD. CDR3 size: 13 residues. Trimming at V came to 7 bases and at J to 2 bases, leaving 5 bases not matched to a gene. The CDR3 nucleotides read TGTGCCATCACCCTGGACAGGACCTACGAGCAGTACGTC. Translating it yields CAITLDRTYEQYV.

This clonotype came up many times. The genes are TRBV10-3 and TRBJ1-3; 8 positions agree with TRBD1. The CDR3 has 17 residues. Looked up from germline, CDR1 is ENHRY and CDR2 is SYGVKD. The J segment lost 3 bases and the V segment lost 0 bases, leaving 7 bases of the junction unmatched. CDR3 bases: TGTGCCATCAGTGAGTCGTTGGACAGGGCGTTTGGAAACACCATATATTTT. Its protein is CAISESLDRAFGNTIYF.

This chain joins TRBV28 and TRBJ2-7, with D hard to call. CDR1 MDHEN and CDR2 SYDVKM come from the germline V gene. The CDR3 is 13 residues long. Trimming cost V 4 bases and J 7 bases, with 14 bases left between them. CDR3 in DNA: TGTGCCAGCAGTTCTTCTGGGGTAGGGGAGCAGTACGTC. Its translation: CASSSSGVGEQYV.

The chain uses TRBV6-2 or TRBV6-3 and TRBJ2-5; D might be TRBD1 (5 bases). The V gene's germline CDR1 is MNHEY and CDR2 SVGEGT. The CDR3 runs to 11 residues. Trimming left V 5 bases short and J 9 bases short, with 10 bases between. The CDR3, as DNA: TGTGCCAGCAGTGGGGCGTCGGCCCAGTACTTC. It yields the protein CASSGASAQYF.